This T cell receptor beta chain was retrieved from a study of STAT5B mutations in CD4+ large granular lymphocyte leukemia. The CDR3 runs 16 residues. V shed 3 bases and J shed 3 bases, with 19 bases lying between them. CDR1 is GTSNPN and CDR2 is SVGIG in the germline V gene (reference sequence). Regarding the study as a whole: Main leukemic clonotypes were patient-specific, but roughly 25% appeared at low frequency elsewhere.

Original handling: A productive frequency of 2.59 x 10-5 was the lowest detectable. Profiled with immunoSEQ multiplex PCR; TCRdb holds only in-frame clones, not every one. Clonal size and the V and J genes are those of that table, whereas D and trimming came from the DNA. Here the sample spans 31,000 or so clones, around 70% being singletons. To note about this clone: Its target is unknown.

The sequenced sample was CD4+ T cells from blood buffy coats. The chain couples TRBV30 to TRBJ2-3; unclear D gene. The receptor comes from a human donor in good health. CDR3 protein: CAWSPTKWVLTDTQYF. CDR3 bases: TGTGCCTGGAGCCCAACAAAGTGGGTCCTAACAGATACGCAGTATTTT.